The TCR beta chain described here comes from a study of T cell repertoires and HLA-DP antigens. Study background: Donors were two male and one female, aged 18-to-29 to 60-to-69. DNA input averaged approximately 220 ng in sorted CD137+CD4+ and approximately 1,100 ng in pre-culture CD4+. Study conclusions and caveats: Clones undetected before culture averaged roughly 39% against one allele and about 50% against the other.

Comment on this clone: What it binds is not known.

Measured with immunoSEQ multiplex PCR; TCRdb has only the in-frame clones, and not every one. Of about 73,000 clones in the sample, over 75% were seen once. CDR1 and CDR2 (germline): SGDLS, YYNGEE. The V and J ends lost 1 base and 4 bases, in that order; junction bases with no gene match: 12. CDR3 length equals 18 residues. The sequence came from a man aged 55 to 70 in good health and CMV-seronegative. This chain joins TRBV9 and TRBJ2-2; 8 nucleotides line up with TRBD2. Sequenced material: CD4+ T cells from PBMCs. CDR3 amino acids: CASSVQTSARRGTGELFF. DNA of the CDR3: TGTGCCAGCAGCGTACAGACTAGCGCCAGACGTGGCACCGGGGAGCTGTTTTTT.